A selection of T cell receptor beta chains follows, all from one sample in a study of control samples from healthy donors and cancer patients. TCRdb's table, derived via immunoSEQ multiplex PCR, lists solely in-frame clones and lacks some. The sample comprises about 180,000 clones, about 90% of which are singletons, and 1.4% rests with the top ten. Sequencing was performed on blood. Receptors were obtained from a woman aged 50 to 60 in good health. Both conserved end residues are part of each CDR3. The D gene is left open where the match is weak. Not all rows give a size; the values are once, few, many and, for expanded clones, a class.

J | V | size | D | DNA | CDR3
TRBJ2-1 | TRBV15 | NA | TRBD2 | TGTGCCACCAGCAGAGGGCTAGCGGGGGGGAGATCCTACAATGAGCAGTTCTTC | CATSRGLAGGRSYNEQFF
TRBJ1-6 | TRBV10-3 | NA | NA | TGTGCCATCAGTGAGAAGAGCTCCTATAATTCACCCCTCCACTTT | CAISEKSSYNSPLHF
TRBJ1-3 | TRBV6-6 | NA | NA | TGTGCCAGCAGTTACACACGCGAGGGAAACACCATATATTTT | CASSYTREGNTIYF
TRBJ1-1 | TRBV7-9 | NA | NA | TGTGCCAGCAGCACCGACCGGTTGAACACTGAAGCTTTCTTT | CASSTDRLNTEAFF
TRBJ1-1 | TRBV9 | NA | NA | TGTGCCAGCAGCGTCGCCGAATGGGGCACTGAAGCTTTCTTT | CASSVAEWGTEAFF
TRBJ1-2 | TRBV4-3 | NA | NA | TGCGCCAGCAGCCAAGACGGTTTCGGGTGCACCTTC | CASSQDGFGCTF
TRBJ2-1 | TRBV7-2 | NA | TRBD2 | TGTGCCAGCAGCTTAACCGGGACTAGCGGGGGTGAGCAGTTCTTC | CASSLTGTSGGEQFF
TRBJ1-6 | TRBV6-4 | few | NA | TGTGCCAGCACTGGACAGCCGAATTCACCCCTCCACTTT | CASTGQPNSPLHF
TRBJ1-5 | TRBV28 | few | NA | TGTGCCAGCAGTACCTCACAGGGTAGCAATCAGCCCCAGCATTTT | CASSTSQGSNQPQHF
TRBJ1-5 | TRBV5-5 | few | NA | TGTGCCAGCAGCTTGGGGCCGGACAATCAGCCCCAGCATTTT | CASSLGPDNQPQHF
TRBJ1-6 | TRBV5-6 | NA | NA | TGTGCCAGCAGCACAGTAGGGAGTAATTCACCCCTCCACTTT | CASSTVGSNSPLHF
TRBJ1-5 | TRBV7-2 | NA | NA | TGTGCCAGCAGCATAACCGGGACACCCAGCAATCAGCCCCAGCATTTT | CASSITGTPSNQPQHF
TRBJ1-2 | TRBV6-5 | NA | NA | TGTGCCAGCAGTTACAGCCGGGACATGTCATATGGCTACACCTTC | CASSYSRDMSYGYTF
TRBJ2-3 | TRBV13 | NA | NA | TGTGCCAGCAGCTTAGAGGGCGGGGGCACAGATACGCAGTATTTT | CASSLEGGGTDTQYF
TRBJ1-1 | TRBV6-8 | NA | NA | TGTGCCAGCAGTTATGGGAGGGGATCGAACACTGAAGCTTTCTTT | CASSYGRGSNTEAFF
TRBJ2-4 | TRBV9 | NA | NA | TGTGCCAGCAGCCCAAGGGGAGCTGACATTCAGTACTTC | CASSPRGADIQYF
TRBJ2-7 | TRBV7-3 | NA | NA | TGTGCCAGCAGCTTAGGCCTAACGAGCTCCTACGAGCAGTACTTC | CASSLGLTSSYEQYF
TRBJ1-1 | TRBV28 | once | NA | TGTGCCAGCAGTTCCCCACAGGGCCACACTGAAGCTTTCTTT | CASSSPQGHTEAFF
TRBJ2-5 | TRBV3-1/TRBV3-2 | NA | NA | TGTGCCAGCTCCCGGGAGACCCAGTACTTC | CASSRETQYF
TRBJ1-2 | TRBV3-1/TRBV3-2 | NA | NA | TGTGCCAGCAGCCTACTAGGACAGAGAAGCTATGGCTACACCTTC | CASSLLGQRSYGYTF
TRBJ2-7 | TRBV7-2 | once | TRBD1 | TGTGCCAGCAGCTCGAGAGACAGGGTGAGAGAGCAGTACTTC | CASSSRDRVREQYF
TRBJ1-2 | TRBV28 | NA | NA | TGTGCCAGCAGCCCGGGGTCGTTCTATGGCTACACCTTC | CASSPGSFYGYTF
TRBJ1-6 | TRBV19 | once | NA | TGTGCCAGTAGCCAAGTTACCGGGCTCCATTCACCCCTCCACTTT | CASSQVTGLHSPLHF
TRBJ2-5 | TRBV19 | NA | NA | TGTGCCAGTAGTATGGGAACAGTGGTAGGGGAGACCCAGTACTTC | CASSMGTVVGETQYF
TRBJ1-2 | TRBV6-5 | NA | TRBD1 | TGTGCCGTCAGAAGGACAGGGGTCTATGGCTACACCTTC | CAVRRTGVYGYTF
TRBJ1-6 | TRBV6-5 | NA | NA | TGTGCCAGCAGTTACGGGGGAAGGAGTTCACCCCTCCACTTT | CASSYGGRSSPLHF
TRBJ1-1 | TRBV29-1 | NA | NA | TGCAGCGTCGGGGAGGGTATGAACACTGAAGCTTTCTTT | CSVGEGMNTEAFF
TRBJ2-3 | TRBV10-3 | NA | NA | TGTGCCATCAGACCGACTAGTTTAGTCCCAGATACGCAGTATTTT | CAIRPTSLVPDTQYF
TRBJ1-2 | TRBV7-9 | NA | NA | TGTGCCAGCAGCTTGGGCCTCAGGGTTTTAGATAACTATGGCTACACCTTC | CASSLGLRVLDNYGYTF
TRBJ2-3 | TRBV28 | NA | TRBD1 | TGTGCCAGCAGTACAACTGGACAGGGGCGGGATACGCAGTATTTT | CASSTTGQGRDTQYF
TRBJ1-6 | TRBV27 | NA | NA | TGTGCCAGCAGTCGTGGTTTAGGGGGTAATTCACCCCTCCACTTT | CASSRGLGGNSPLHF
TRBJ2-1 | TRBV28 | NA | NA | TGTGCCAGCAGTGGGGGCCATGAGCAGTTCTTC | CASSGGHEQFF
TRBJ1-2 | TRBV5-1 | NA | NA | TGCGCCAGCAGCGGCAGTTCGACAGCCAACTATGGCTACACCTTC | CASSGSSTANYGYTF
TRBJ1-2 | TRBV28 | NA | TRBD1 | TGTGCCAGCAGCGGACAGGGCCCTTTGAGAGGCTACACCTTC | CASSGQGPLRGYTF
TRBJ2-1 | TRBV24-1 | NA | TRBD2 | TGTGCCACCAGTGATAGGGAGCGGGAGAACGGCAATGAGCAGTTCTTC | CATSDRERENGNEQFF
TRBJ1-2 | TRBV5-4 | NA | TRBD1 | TGTGCCAGCAGCCCGGGACAGGGCAGCGGCTACACCTTC | CASSPGQGSGYTF
TRBJ2-3 | TRBV12-3/TRBV12-4 | few | NA | TGTGCCAGCAGTCCCATCGAGGATACGCAGTATTTT | CASSPIEDTQYF
TRBJ2-2 | TRBV10-3 | NA | NA | TGTGCCATCACCGGACAGTTCGCGAACACCGGGGAGCTGTTTTTT | CAITGQFANTGELFF
TRBJ1-5 | TRBV29-1 | NA | TRBD1 | TGCAGCGTTGCAACCGGGACAGGGAGTCAGCCCCAGCATTTT | CSVATGTGSQPQHF
TRBJ1-3 | TRBV27 | NA | NA | TGTGCCAGCAGTTCCTCCAACTCTGGAAACACCATATATTTT | CASSSSNSGNTIYF
TRBJ1-6 | TRBV13 | NA | NA | TGTGCCAGCACATTCTATGGGGCGGCGAATTCACCCCTCCACTTT | CASTFYGAANSPLHF
TRBJ1-2 | TRBV7-8 | NA | NA | TGTGCCAGCAGCCCACGGGTTAACTATGGCTACACCTTC | CASSPRVNYGYTF
TRBJ2-2 | TRBV2 | NA | NA | TGTGCCAGCAGTGAAGGGGCGCTAGCCACCGGGGAGCTGTTTTTT | CASSEGALATGELFF
TRBJ2-3 | TRBV6-5 | NA | NA | TGTGCCAGCAGTTACTTGGGGACGCAGTATTTT | CASSYLGTQYF
TRBJ2-5 | TRBV4-2 | NA | NA | TGTGCCAGCAGCCAAGATATCCTGGAGACCCAGTACTTC | CASSQDILETQYF
TRBJ1-5 | TRBV7-9 | NA | TRBD1 | TGTGCCAGCAGCTTAGGACAGGGTCGCAATCAGCCCCAGCATTTT | CASSLGQGRNQPQHF
TRBJ2-2 | TRBV7-2 | NA | NA | TGTGCCAGCACCCCCAGCCGGGTTCCCGGGGAGCTGTTTTTT | CASTPSRVPGELFF
TRBJ1-3 | TRBV10-3 | NA | TRBD1 | TGTGCCATCAGTGTAGGACAGGGAAAGCCAAACACCATATATTTT | CAISVGQGKPNTIYF
TRBJ2-6 | TRBV18 | NA | NA | TGTGCCAGCTCAACCCCCCTGGGGCGACCTCTGGGGGCCAACGTCCTGACTTTC | CASSTPLGRPLGANVLTF
TRBJ1-4 | TRBV4-3 | NA | TRBD1 | TGCGCCAGCAGCCAAGATCTACAGGGGGGAAATGAAAAACTGTTTTTT | CASSQDLQGGNEKLFF
TRBJ2-6 | TRBV11-3 | NA | NA | TGTGCCAGCAGCTTAGATACGGTAGTTCGCTCTGGGGCCAACGTCCTGACTTTC | CASSLDTVVRSGANVLTF
TRBJ2-1 | TRBV14 | NA | TRBD1 | TGTGCCAGCAGCCAAGATTTTGGCAGGGGGTATGAGCAGTTCTTC | CASSQDFGRGYEQFF
TRBJ1-1 | TRBV5-8 | NA | NA | TGTGCCAGCAGCTTGGAACCCAGGGCGAACACTGAAGCTTTCTTT | CASSLEPRANTEAFF
TRBJ2-3 | TRBV5-6 | NA | NA | TGTGCCAGCATCCTAGCGCCTTCCAGCACAGATACGCAGTATTTT | CASILAPSSTDTQYF
TRBJ1-2 | TRBV10-2 | NA | NA | TGCGCCAGCAGTTTAGACAGGTCTAACTATGGCTACACCTTC | CASSLDRSNYGYTF
TRBJ1-1 | TRBV15 | NA | NA | TGTGCCACCAGCAGAGATAAGGCGGGGGTAAGGGCTTTCTTT | CATSRDKAGVRAFF
TRBJ1-2 | TRBV7-7 | NA | NA | TGTGCCCTGTGGGGTCGCGGGTACCTCAGTGGCTACACCTTC | CALWGRGYLSGYTF